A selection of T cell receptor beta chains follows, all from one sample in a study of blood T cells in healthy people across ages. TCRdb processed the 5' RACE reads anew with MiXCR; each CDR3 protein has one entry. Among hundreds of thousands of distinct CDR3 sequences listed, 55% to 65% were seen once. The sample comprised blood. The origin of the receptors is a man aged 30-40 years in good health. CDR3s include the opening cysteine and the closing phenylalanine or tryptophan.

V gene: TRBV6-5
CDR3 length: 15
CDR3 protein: CASRAVSSSHNEQFF

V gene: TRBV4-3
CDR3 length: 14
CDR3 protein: CASSQESGDSPLHF

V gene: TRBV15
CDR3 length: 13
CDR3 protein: CATSREPGDTQYF

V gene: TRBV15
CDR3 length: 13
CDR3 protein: CATSRDETYEQYF

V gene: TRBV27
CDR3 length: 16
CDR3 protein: CASRPGGGAISDTQYF

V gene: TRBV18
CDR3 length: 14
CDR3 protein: CASSPGQGISEQYF

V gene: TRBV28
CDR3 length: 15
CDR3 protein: CASSIYRDTNQPQHF

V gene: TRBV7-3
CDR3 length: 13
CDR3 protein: CASSMTGRGEQFF

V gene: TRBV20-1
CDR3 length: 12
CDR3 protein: CSARRDKGKLFF

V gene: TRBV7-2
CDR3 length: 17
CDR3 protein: CASSPQGRGISYNEQFF

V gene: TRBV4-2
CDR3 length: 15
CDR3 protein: CASSQDKRGGDEQFF

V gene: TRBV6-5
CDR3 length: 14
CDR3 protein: CASSYSGPNYGYTF

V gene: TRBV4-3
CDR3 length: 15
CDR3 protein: CASSQGSGGPNEQFF

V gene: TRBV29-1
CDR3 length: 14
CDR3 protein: CSVRTGTGAYEQYF

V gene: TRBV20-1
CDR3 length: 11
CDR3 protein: CSARDMSPLHF

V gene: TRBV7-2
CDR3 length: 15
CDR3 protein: CASSFRDRVPDTQYF

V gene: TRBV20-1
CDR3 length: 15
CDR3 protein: CSAPYGTGGNQPQHF

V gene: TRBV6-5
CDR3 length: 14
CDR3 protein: CASSYPGGYSPLHF

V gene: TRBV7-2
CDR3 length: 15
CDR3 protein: CASSWARGASDTQYF

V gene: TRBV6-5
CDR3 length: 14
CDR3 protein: CASRPPGGDYEQYF

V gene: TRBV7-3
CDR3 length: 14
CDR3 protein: CASSLSGSNSPLHF

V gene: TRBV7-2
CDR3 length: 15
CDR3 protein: CASSLGFIGRETQYF

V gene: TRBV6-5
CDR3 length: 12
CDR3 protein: CASRRGTTFLFF

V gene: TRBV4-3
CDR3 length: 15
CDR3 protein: CASSQGTATNSPLHF

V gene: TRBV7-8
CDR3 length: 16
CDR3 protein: CASSLAGTTVPYEQYF

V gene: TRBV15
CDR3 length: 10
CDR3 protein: CATSTRGYTF

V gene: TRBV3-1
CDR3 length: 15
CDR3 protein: CASSQDGRGYSPLHF

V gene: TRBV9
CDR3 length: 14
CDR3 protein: CASSADTVNTEAFF

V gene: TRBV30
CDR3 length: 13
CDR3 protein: CAWSVYKGNEQYF

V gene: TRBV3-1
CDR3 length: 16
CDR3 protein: CASSQDPRSGANVLTF

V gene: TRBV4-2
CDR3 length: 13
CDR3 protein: CASSPTREYEQYF

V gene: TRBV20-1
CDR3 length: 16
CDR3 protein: CSARDGGPTGGYEQFF

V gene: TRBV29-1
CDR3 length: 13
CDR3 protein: CSVLGQGEEKLFF

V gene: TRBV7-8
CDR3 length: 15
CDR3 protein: CASSFGTGTIKPQHF

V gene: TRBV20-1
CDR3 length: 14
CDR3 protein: CSARNRGGIDGYTF

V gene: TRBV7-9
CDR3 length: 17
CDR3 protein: CASSLDLGHQLGDEQFF

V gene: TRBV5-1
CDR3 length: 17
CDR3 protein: CASSMKATGGAEDTQYF

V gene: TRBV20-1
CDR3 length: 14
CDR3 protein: CSAIQGVLKQPQHF

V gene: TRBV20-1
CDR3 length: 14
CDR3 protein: CSASARGYNSPLHF

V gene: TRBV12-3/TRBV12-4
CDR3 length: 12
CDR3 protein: CASSLEANEQYF

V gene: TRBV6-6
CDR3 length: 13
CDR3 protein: CASSRPREYEQYF

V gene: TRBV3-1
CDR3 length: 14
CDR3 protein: CASSQEELNSPLHF